Each of the 3 T cell receptor beta chains below was sequenced from the same sample in a study of T cells in Graves' hyperthyroidism and ophthalmopathy (dated by TCRdb to the late 2010s). Library construction relied on multiplex PCR. Sequencing took place on an Illumina HiSeq 2000. The TCR beta CDR3 regions were amplified from the RNA transcripts. A first-round RT-PCR of the TCR CDR3 used the HTBI primer set with the Qiagen OneStep RT-PCR kit. Using fastp at Q25 and MiXCR, TCRdb reprocessed the public reads and kept productive beta chains. Each CDR3 protein appears once, grouped with its most common genes and DNA. Recorded for this sample are 450,000 to 650,000 distinct CDR3 sequences; under 25% of them occurred a single time. The leading ten clones occupy about 26% of the sample. Source material: blood. The source of these receptors is a man younger than 35 with Graves' hyperthyroidism.

The rearrangement links TRBV7-2 to TRBJ2-5, with no clear D. The CDR3 length is 14 residues. V gave up 1 base and J gave up 4 bases, with 10 bases separating them. Germline CDR1 and CDR2: SGHTA and FQGNSA. CDR3: CASSLGVVVETQYF. The CDR3 coding sequence is TGTGCCAGCAGCTTAGGGGTGGTGGTAGAGACCCAGTACTTC.

This clonotype was counted at least ten times. The rearrangement links TRBV2 to TRBJ2-4; D is ambiguous. The CDR3 has 15 residues. CDR1 and CDR2 (germline): SNHLY, FYNNEI. The V and J ends lost 4 bases and 0 bases respectively, with 10 bases between them. The DNA for the CDR3 is TGTGCCAGCAGTGCAGGTTTCCTAGCCAAAAACATTCAGTACTTC. Its translation: CASSAGFLAKNIQYF.

This clonotype was picked up many times. J is TRBJ2-6 and V is TRBV6-1; D is unresolved. Trimming left V 7 bases short and J 4 bases short, with 11 bases between. Germline V CDR1 and CDR2: MNHNS, SASEGT. The CDR3 runs to 14 residues. For the CDR3, the DNA is TGTGCCAGCACCACAGCCTTCGGGGCCAACGTCCTGACTTTC. Its translation is CASTTAFGANVLTF.